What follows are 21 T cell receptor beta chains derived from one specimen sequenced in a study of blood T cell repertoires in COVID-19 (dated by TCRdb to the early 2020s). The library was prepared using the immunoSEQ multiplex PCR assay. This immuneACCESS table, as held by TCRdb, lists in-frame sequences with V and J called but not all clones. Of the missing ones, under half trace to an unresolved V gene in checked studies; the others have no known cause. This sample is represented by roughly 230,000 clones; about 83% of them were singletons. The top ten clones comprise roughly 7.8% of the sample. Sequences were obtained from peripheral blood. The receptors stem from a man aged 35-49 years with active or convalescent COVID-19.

In nucleotides, the CDR3 is TGTGCCAGCAGTTCTTTAAATGAAAAACTGTTTTTT. Its protein is CASSSLNEKLFF. The V gene is TRBV12-3 or TRBV12-4, the J gene TRBJ1-4; D uncertain. V lost 4 bases, J lost 5 bases, and 5 bases lay in between. The CDR3 extends over 12 amino acids.

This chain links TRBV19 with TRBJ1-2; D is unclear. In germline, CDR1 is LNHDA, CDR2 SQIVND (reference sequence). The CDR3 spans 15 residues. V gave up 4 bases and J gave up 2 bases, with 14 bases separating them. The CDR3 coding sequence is TGTGCCAGTAGTAAGGAGGGTCTCGTGAACTATGGCTACACCTTC. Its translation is CASSKEGLVNYGYTF.

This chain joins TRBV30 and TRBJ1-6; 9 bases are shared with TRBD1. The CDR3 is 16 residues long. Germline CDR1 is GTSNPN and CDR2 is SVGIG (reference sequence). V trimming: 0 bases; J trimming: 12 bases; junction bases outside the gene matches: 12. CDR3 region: CAWSVTRDRVFVPLHF. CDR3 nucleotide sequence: TGTGCCTGGAGTGTTACACGGGACAGGGTTTTTGTACCCCTCCACTTT.

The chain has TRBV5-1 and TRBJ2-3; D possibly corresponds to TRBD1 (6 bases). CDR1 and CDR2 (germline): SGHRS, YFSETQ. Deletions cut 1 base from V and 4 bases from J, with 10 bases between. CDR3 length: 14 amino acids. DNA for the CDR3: TGCGCCAGCAGCTTGAGGGCAGGGGCAGATACGCAGTATTTT. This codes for CASSLRAGADTQYF.

The CDR3 region is CASSTPGHSETQYF. CDR3 nucleotide sequence: TGTGCCAGTAGTACTCCGGGACATAGCGAGACCCAGTACTTC. The chain is built from TRBV19 and TRBJ2-5, with D possibly matching TRBD1 (6 bases). The CDR3 loop spans 14 amino acids. Trimming pared 4 bases from V and 5 bases from J, leaving 14 bases between. Germline loops: CDR1 LNHDA, CDR2 SQIVND (reference sequence).

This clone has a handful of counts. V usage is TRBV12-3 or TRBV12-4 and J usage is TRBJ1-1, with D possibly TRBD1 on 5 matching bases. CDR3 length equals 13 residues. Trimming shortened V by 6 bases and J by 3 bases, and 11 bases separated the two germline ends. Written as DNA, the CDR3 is TGTGCCAGCAGCAGGGATGGGGACACTGAAGCTTTCTTT. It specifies CASSRDGDTEAFF.

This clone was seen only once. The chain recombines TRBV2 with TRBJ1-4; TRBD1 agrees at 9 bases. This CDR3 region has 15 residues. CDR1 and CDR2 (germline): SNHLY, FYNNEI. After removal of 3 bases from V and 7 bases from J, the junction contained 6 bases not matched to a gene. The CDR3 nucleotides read TGTGCCAGCAGTGATCAGACAGGGGGGTCTGAAAAACTGTTTTTT. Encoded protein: CASSDQTGGSEKLFF.

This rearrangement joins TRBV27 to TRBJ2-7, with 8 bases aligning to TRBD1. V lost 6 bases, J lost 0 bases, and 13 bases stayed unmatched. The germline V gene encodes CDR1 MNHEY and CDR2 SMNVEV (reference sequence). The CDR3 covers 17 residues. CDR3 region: CASSRFPTGQASYEQYF. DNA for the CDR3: TGTGCCAGCAGCCGGTTTCCAACGGGACAGGCCTCCTACGAGCAGTACTTC.

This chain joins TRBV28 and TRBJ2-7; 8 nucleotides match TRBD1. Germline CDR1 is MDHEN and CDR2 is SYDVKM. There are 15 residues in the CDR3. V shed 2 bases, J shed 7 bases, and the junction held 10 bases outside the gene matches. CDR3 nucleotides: TGTGCCAGCAGTTTAGGGGGGACAGGAAAGGAGGAGCAGTACTTC. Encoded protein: CASSLGGTGKEEQYF. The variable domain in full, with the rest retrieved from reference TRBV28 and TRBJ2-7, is DVKVTQSSRYLVKRTGEKVFLECVQDMDHENMFWYRQDPGLGLRLIYFSYDVKMKEKGDIPEGYSVSREKKERFSLILESASTNQTSMYLCASSLGGTGKEEQYFGPGTRLTVT.

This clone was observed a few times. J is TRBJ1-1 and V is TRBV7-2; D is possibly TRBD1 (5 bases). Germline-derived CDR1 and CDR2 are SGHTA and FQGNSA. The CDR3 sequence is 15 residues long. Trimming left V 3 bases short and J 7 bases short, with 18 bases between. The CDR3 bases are TGTGCCAGCAGCTTTCGACCTGGGGCGATCGATGAAGCTTTCTTT. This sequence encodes CASSFRPGAIDEAFF. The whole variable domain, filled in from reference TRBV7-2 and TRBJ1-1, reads GAGVSQSPSNKVTEKGKDVELRCDPISGHTALYWYRQSLGQGLEFLIYFQGNSAPDKSGLPSDRFSAERTGGSVSTLTIQRTQQEDSAVYLCASSFRPGAIDEAFFGQGTRLTVV.

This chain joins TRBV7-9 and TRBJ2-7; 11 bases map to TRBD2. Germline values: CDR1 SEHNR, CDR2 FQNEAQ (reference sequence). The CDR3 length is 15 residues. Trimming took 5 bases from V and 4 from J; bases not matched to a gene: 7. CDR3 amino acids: CASSITSGGLYEQYF. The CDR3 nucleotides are TGTGCCAGCAGCATCACTAGCGGGGGCCTGTACGAGCAGTACTTC.

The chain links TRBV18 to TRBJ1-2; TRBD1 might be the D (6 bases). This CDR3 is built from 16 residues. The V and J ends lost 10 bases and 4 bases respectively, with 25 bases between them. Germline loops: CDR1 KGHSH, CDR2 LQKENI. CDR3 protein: CATTPPGVTGAYGYTF. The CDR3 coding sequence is TGTGCCACCACACCCCCAGGCGTGACAGGAGCCTATGGCTACACCTTC.

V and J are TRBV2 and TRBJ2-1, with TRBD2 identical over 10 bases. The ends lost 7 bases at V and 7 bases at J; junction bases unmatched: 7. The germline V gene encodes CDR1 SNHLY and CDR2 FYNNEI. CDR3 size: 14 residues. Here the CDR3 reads CASTLAGVWNEQFF. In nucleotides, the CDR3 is TGTGCCAGCACGCTAGCGGGGGTGTGGAATGAGCAGTTCTTC.

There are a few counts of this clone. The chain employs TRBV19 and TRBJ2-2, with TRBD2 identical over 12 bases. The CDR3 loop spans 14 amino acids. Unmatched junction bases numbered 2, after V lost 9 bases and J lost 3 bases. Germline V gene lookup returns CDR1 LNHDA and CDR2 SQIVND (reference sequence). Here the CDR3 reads CASSSGRDTGELFF. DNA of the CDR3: TGTGCCAGCTCTAGCGGGAGGGACACCGGGGAGCTGTTTTTT.

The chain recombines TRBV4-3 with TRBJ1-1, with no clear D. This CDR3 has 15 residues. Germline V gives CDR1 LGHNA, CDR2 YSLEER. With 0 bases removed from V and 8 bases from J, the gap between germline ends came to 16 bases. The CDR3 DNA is TGCGCCAGCAGCCAAGATGTTCTTCCAGTTTTGGAAGCTTTCTTT. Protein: CASSQDVLPVLEAFF.

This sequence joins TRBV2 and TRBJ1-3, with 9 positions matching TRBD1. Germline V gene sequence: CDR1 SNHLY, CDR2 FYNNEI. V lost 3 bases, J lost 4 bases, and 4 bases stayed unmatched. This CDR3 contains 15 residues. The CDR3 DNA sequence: TGTGCCAGCAGTGAGAACAGGGGGCAAGGAAACACCATATATTTT. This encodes CASSENRGQGNTIYF.

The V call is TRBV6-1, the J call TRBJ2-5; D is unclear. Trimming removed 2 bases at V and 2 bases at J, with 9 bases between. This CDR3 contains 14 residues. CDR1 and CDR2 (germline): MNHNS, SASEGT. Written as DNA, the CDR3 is TGTGCCAGCAGTGAATACATGGTACAAGAGACCCAGTACTTC. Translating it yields CASSEYMVQETQYF.

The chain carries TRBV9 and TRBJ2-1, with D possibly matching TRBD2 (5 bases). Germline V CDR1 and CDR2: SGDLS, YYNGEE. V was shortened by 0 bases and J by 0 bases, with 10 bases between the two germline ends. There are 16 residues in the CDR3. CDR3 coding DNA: TGTGCCAGCAGCGTAGGGTCCGGGGTCTCCTACAATGAGCAGTTCTTC. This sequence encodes CASSVGSGVSYNEQFF.

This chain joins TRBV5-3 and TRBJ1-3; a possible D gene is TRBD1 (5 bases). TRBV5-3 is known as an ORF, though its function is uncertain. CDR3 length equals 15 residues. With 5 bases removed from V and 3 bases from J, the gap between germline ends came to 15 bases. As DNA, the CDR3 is TGTGCCAGAAGGCCGACCGGGACTCTTGGAAACACCATATATTTT. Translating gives CARRPTGTLGNTIYF.

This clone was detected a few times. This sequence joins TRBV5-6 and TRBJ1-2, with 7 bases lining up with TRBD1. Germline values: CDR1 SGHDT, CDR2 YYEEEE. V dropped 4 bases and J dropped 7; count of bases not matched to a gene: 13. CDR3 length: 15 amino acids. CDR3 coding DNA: TGTGCCAGCAGCCCCGCCGGGACAGATGGTTCTGGCTACACCTTC. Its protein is CASSPAGTDGSGYTF.

DNA of the CDR3: TGTGCCAGCAGTGCGCAGGCGTCGCCCTCTGGAAACACCATATATTTT. It codes for CASSAQASPSGNTIYF. J is TRBJ1-3 and V is TRBV2; D is unclear. The CDR3 covers 16 residues. In germline, CDR1 is SNHLY, CDR2 FYNNEI. V was clipped by 4 bases and J by 0 bases, with 13 bases between them.